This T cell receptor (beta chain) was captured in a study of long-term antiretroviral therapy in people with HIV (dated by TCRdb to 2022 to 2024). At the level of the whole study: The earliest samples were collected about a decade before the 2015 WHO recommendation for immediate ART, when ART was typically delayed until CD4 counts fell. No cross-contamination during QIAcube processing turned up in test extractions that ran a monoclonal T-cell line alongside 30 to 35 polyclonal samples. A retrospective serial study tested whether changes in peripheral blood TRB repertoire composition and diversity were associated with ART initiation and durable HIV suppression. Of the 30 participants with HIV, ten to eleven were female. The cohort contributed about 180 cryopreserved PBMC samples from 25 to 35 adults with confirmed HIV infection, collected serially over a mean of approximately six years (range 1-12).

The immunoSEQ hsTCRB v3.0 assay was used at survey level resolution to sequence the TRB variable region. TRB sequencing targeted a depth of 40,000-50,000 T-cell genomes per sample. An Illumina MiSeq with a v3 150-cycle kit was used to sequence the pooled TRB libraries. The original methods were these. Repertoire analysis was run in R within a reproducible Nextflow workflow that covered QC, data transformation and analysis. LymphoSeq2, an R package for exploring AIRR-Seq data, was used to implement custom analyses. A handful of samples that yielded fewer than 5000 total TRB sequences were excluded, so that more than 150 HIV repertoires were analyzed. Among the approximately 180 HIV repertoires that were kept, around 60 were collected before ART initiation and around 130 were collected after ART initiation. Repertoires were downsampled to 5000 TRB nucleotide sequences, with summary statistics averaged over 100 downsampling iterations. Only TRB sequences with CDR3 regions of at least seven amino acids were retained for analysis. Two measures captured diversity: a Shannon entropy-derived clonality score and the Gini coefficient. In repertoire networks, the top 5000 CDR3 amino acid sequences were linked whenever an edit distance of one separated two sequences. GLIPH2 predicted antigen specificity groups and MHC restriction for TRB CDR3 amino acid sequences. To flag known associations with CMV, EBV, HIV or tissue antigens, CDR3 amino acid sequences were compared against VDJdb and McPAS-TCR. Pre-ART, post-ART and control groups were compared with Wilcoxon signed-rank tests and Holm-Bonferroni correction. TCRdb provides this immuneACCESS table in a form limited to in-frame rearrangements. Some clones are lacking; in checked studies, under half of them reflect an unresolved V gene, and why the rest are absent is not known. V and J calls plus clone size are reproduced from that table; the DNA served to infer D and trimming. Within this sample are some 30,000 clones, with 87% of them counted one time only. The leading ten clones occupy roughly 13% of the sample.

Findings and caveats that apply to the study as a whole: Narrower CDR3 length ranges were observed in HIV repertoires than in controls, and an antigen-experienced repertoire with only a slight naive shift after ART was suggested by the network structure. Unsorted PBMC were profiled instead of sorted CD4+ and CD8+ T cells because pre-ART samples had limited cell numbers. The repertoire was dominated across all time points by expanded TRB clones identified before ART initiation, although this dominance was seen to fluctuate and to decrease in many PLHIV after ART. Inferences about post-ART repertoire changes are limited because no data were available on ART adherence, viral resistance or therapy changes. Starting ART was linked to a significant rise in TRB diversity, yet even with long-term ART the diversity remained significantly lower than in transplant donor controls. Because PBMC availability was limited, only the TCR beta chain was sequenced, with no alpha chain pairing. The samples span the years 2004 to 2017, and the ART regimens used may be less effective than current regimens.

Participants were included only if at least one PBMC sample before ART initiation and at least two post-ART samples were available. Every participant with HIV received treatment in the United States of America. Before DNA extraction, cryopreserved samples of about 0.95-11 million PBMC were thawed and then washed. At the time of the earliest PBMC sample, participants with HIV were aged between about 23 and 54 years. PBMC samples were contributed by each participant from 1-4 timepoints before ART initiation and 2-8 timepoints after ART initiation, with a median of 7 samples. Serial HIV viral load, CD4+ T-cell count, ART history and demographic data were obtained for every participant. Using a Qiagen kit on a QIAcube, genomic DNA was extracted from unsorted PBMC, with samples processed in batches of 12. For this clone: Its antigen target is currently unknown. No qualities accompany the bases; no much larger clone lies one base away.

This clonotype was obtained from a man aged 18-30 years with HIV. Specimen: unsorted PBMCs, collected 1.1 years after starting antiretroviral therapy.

CDR3 region: CASSLGVSETQYF. The nucleotides read TGTGCCAGCAGCTTAGGTGTTTCCGAGACCCAGTACTTC. Recombination linked TRBV11-1 to TRBJ2-5; the D gene lacks a confident call. The CDR3 numbers 13 residues from cysteine through phenylalanine. The retained sequence is limited to the CDR3, 39 bases, with the frame set at the first base. Deletion took 1 base off V and 5 bases off J, with a span of 8 bases between the germline ends. Reading the germline V gene (reference sequence) gives CDR1 SGHAT and CDR2 FQDESV. Reference TRBV11-1 and TRBJ2-5 genes cover what lies past the CDR3, so the full variable domain is EAEVAQSPRYKITEKSQAVAFWCDPISGHATLYWYRQILGQGPELLVQFQDESVVDDSQLPKDRFSAERLKGVDSTLKIQPAELGDSAMYLCASSLGVSETQYFGPGTRLLVL.